The entry that follows covers one TCR beta chain sequence. This record belongs to a study of T cell changes during pregnancy in multiple sclerosis. Germline CDR1 and CDR2: SGHNT and YYREEE (reference sequence). The V and J ends lost 6 bases and 1 base respectively, with 19 bases between them. This CDR3 is built from 16 residues. Measured with immunoSEQ multiplex PCR; TCRdb has only the in-frame clones, and not every one. The sample contains tens of thousands of clones, 94% of which appear only once. This specimen was CD4+ T cells from peripheral blood mononuclear cells, taken in the second trimester of pregnancy. The receptor's source is a female donor with multiple sclerosis, enrolled in a pregnancy study. The rearrangement joins TRBV5-4 to TRBJ2-5, with D maybe TRBD1 (6 bases). CDR3 region: CASTRGGGGTQETQYF. The CDR3, as DNA: TGTGCCAGCACACGAGGGGGTGGCGGCACCCAAGAGACCCAGTACTTC. Drawing the rest from reference TRBV5-4 and TRBJ2-5, the complete variable domain is ETGVTQSPTHLIKTRGQQVTLRCSSQSGHNTVSWYQQALGQGPQFIFQYYREEENGRGNFPPRFSGLQFPNYSSELNVNALELDDSALYLCASTRGGGGTQETQYFGPGTRLLVL.